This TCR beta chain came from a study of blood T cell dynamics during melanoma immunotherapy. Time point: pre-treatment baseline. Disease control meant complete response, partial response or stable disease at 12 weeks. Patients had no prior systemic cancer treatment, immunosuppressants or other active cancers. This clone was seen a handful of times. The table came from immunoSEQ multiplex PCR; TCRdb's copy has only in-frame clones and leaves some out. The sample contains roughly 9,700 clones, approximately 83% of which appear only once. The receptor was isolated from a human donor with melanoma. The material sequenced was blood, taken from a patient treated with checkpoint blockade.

CDR3 protein: CASSAGQNTEAFF. In nucleotides, the CDR3 is TGTGCCAGCAGCGCTGGACAGAACACTGAAGCTTTCTTT. The chain combines TRBV9 with TRBJ1-1; tentatively, D is TRBD1 (5 bases). The germline V and J ends were trimmed by 3 bases and 1 base, with 7 bases remaining between them. This CDR3 contains 13 residues. Germline V lookup: CDR1 SGDLS, CDR2 YYNGEE. Variable domain in full (rest from reference TRBV9 and TRBJ1-1): DSGVTQTPKHLITATGQRVTLRCSPRSGDLSVYWYQQSLDQGLQFLIQYYNGEERAKGNILERFSAQQFPDLHSELNLSSLELGDSALYFCASSAGQNTEAFFGQGTRLTVV.